This TCR beta chain is from a study of T cell responses to AZD1222 COVID-19 vaccine. Notes on the study in general: Donors skewed white British and female; clonal diversity was possibly underestimated. Spike as a whole was targeted by vaccine-associated CD4 TCRs, dominant at 160-218 and 743-854. At baseline, just six AZD1222 recipients tested seropositive.

Assay: immunoSEQ multiplex PCR; the TCRdb copy retains only in-frame clones and omits some. The table has 170,000 or so clones, about nine tenths seen once. With respect to this clone: Its cognate antigen is unknown.

This receptor was identified in an adult in good health. The source was peripheral blood, collected on day 0 of AZD1222 vaccination.

The CDR3 region has the DNA TGTGCCAGCAGCGGCCAGCTAGGGACAGCGTACTATGGCTACACCTTC. Protein product: CASSGQLGTAYYGYTF. The chain employs TRBV9 and TRBJ1-2; TRBD1 matches at 7 bases. There are 16 residues in the CDR3. The germline CDR1 and CDR2 sequences are SGDLS and YYNGEE. With 3 bases clipped from V and 3 bases from J, the junction kept 11 bases outside the gene matches.